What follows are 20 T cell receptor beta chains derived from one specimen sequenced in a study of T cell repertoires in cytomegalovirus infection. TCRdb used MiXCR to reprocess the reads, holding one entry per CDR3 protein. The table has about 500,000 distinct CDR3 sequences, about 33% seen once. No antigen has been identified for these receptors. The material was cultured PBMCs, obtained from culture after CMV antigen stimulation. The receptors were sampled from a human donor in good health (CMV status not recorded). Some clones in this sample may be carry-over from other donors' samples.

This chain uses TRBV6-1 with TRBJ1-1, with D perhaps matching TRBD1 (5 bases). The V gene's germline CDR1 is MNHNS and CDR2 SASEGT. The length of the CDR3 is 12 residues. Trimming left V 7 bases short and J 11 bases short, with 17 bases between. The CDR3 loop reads CASNDRRGLAFF. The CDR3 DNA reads TGTGCCAGCAACGACCGGCGGGGGTTGGCTTTCTTT.

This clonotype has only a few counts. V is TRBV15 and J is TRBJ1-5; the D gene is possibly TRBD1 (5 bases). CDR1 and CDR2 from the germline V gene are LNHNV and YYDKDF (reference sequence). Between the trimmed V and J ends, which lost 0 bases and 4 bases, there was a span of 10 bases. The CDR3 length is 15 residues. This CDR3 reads CATSRDLGGNQPQHF. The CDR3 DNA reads TGTGCCACCAGCAGAGATCTCGGGGGAAATCAGCCCCAGCATTTT.

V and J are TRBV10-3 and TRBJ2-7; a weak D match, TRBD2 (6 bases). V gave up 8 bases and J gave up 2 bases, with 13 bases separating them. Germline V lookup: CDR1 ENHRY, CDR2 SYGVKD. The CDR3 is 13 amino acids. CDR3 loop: CAIAEGLTYEQYF. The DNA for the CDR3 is TGTGCCATCGCGGAGGGTCTCACCTACGAGCAGTACTTC.

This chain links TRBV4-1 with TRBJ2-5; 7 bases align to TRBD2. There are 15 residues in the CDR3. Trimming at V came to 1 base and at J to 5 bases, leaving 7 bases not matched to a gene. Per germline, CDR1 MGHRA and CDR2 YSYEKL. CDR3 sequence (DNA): TGCGCCAGCAGCCAAGCCAGCGGGAAGGGGGAGACCCAGTACTTC. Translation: CASSQASGKGETQYF.

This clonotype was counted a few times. CDR3 sequence: CSASGGGASGRPIPYEQYF. The CDR3 nucleotides are TGCAGTGCTAGTGGGGGAGGGGCTAGCGGGAGGCCGATTCCCTACGAGCAGTACTTC. This chain connects TRBV20-1 to TRBJ2-7; 11 bases match TRBD2. CDR3 length: 19 amino acids. J was trimmed by 2 bases and V by 3 bases; bases with no gene match: 18. Germline CDR1 is DFQATT and CDR2 is SNEGSKA (reference sequence).

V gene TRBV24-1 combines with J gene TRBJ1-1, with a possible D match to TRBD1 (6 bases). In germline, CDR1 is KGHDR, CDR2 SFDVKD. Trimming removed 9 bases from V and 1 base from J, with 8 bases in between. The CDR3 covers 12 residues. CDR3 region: CATGQSNTEAFF. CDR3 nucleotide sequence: TGTGCCACCGGACAGTCGAACACTGAAGCTTTCTTT.

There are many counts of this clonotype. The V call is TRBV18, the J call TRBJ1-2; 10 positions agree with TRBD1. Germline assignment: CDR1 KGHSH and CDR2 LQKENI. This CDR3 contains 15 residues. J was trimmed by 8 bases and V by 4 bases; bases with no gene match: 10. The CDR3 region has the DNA TGTGCCAGCTCACAAACGGGACAGGGGATGCAGGGCTACACCTTC. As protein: CASSQTGQGMQGYTF.

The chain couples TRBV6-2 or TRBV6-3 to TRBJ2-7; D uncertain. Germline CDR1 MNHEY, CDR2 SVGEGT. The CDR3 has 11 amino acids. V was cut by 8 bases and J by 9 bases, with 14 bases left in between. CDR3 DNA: TGTGCCAGCGGCCCTGGGAACCTGCAGTACGTC. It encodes CASGPGNLQYV.

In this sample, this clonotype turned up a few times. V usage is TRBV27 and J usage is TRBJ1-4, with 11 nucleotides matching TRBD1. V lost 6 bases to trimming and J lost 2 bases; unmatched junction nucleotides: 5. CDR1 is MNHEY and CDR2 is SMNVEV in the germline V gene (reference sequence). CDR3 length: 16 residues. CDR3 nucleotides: TGTGCCAGCAGCGGACAGGGGGCGCCGACTAATGAAAAACTGTTTTTT. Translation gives CASSGQGAPTNEKLFF.

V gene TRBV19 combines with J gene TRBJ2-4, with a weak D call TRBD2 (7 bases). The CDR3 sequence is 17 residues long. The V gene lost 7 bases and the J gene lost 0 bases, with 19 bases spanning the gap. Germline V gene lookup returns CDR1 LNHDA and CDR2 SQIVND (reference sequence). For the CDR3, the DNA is TGTGCCAGTACCCAAGGGGGGGGGCGTAGAGCCAAAAACATTCAGTACTTC. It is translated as CASTQGGGRRAKNIQYF.

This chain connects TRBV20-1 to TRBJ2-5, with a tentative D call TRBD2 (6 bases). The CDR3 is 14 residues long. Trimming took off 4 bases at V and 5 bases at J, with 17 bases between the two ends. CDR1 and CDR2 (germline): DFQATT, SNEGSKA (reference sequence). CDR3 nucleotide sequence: TGCAGTGCTATGGCCCCTGCGGGATTGGAGACCCAGTACTTC. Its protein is CSAMAPAGLETQYF.

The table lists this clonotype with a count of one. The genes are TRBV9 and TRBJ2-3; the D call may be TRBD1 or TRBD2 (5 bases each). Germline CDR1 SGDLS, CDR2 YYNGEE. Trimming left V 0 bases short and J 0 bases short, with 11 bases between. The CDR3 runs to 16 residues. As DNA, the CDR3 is TGTGCCAGCAGCGTAGGAGGGACCCCTAGCACAGATACGCAGTATTTT. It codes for CASSVGGTPSTDTQYF.

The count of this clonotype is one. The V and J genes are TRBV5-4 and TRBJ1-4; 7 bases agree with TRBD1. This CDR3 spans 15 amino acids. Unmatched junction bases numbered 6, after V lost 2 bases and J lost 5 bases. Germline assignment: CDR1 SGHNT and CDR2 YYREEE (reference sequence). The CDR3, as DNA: TGTGCCAGCAGCTTCGACAGGGTCCAGAATGAAAAACTGTTTTTT. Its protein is CASSFDRVQNEKLFF.

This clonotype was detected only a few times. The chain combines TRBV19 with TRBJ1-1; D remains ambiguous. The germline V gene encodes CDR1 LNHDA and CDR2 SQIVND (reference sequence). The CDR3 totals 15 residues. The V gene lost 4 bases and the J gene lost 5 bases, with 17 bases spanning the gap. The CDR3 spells CASSTYTGPKTEAFF. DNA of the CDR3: TGTGCCAGTAGTACTTATACCGGGCCTAAGACTGAAGCTTTCTTT. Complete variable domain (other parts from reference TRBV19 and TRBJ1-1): DGGITQSPKYLFRKEGQNVTLSCEQNLNHDAMYWYRQDPGQGLRLIYYSQIVNDFQKGDIAEGYSVSREKKESFPLTVTSAQKNPTAFYLCASSTYTGPKTEAFFGQGTRLTVV.

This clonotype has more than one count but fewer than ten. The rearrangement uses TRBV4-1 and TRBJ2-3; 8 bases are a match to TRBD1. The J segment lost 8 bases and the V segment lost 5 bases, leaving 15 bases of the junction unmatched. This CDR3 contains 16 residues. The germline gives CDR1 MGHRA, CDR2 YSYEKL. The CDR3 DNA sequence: TGCGCCAGCAGCGTGCCGGGACAGGTATCAAGGGGTACGCAGTATTTT. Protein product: CASSVPGQVSRGTQYF.

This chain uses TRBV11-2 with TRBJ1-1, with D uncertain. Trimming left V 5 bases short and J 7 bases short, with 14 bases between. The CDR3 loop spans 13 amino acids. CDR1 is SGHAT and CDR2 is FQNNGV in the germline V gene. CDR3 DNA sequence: TGTGCCAGCAGCCTCGGACGCCTCGATGAAGCTTTCTTT. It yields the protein CASSLGRLDEAFF.

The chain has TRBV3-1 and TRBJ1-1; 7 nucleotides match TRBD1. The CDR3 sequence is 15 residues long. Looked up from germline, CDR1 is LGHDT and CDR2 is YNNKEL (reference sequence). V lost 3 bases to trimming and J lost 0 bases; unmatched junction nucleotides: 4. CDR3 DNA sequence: TGTGCCAGCAGCCACTCGGGACAGATGAACACTGAAGCTTTCTTT. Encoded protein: CASSHSGQMNTEAFF.

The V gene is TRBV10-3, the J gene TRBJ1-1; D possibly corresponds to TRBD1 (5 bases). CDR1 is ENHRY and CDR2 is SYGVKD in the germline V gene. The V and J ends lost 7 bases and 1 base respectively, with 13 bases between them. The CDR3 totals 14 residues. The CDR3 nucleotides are TGTGCCATCACCGAGGGGACGGCGAACACTGAAGCTTTCTTT. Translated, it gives CAITEGTANTEAFF.

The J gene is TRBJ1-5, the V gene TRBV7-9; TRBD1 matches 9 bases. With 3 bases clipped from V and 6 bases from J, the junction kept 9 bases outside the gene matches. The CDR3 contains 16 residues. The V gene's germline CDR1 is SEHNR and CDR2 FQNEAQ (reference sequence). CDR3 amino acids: CASSLYPDRGLQPQHF. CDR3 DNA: TGTGCCAGCAGCTTGTACCCGGACAGGGGCCTTCAGCCCCAGCATTTT.

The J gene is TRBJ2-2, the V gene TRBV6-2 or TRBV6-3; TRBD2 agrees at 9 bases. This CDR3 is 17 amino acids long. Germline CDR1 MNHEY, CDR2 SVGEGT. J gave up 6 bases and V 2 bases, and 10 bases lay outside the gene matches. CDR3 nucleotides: TGTGCCAGCAGTTACGCTAGCGGGATGAATGTTGCCGGGGAGCTGTTTTTT. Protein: CASSYASGMNVAGELFF.